This TCR beta chain was sequenced during a study of response to subunit inactivated influenza vaccine. Study results and caveats: Each seasonal influenza vaccination, the authors suggested, recruits few new T cells.

This clonotype was observed many times. Its antigen is undetermined. TCRdb re-called the RT-PCR reads through MiXCR, storing one row per CDR3 protein. The repertoire consists of hundreds of thousands of distinct CDR3 sequences, with more than 9% occurring once and the leading ten covering less than 8.5%. Germline CDR1 is LNHDA and CDR2 is SQIVND (reference sequence). The CDR3 spans 14 residues. V lost 6 bases, J lost 6 bases, and 5 bases stayed unmatched. The clonotype originates from a man aged 45-60 years who received an inactivated influenza vaccine. The sequencing here drew on non-naive T cells sorted from PBMCs, taken around two weeks before vaccination. J is TRBJ2-2 and V is TRBV19, with 9 bases matching TRBD1. The CDR3 here is CASRGQGWAGELFF. In nucleotides, the CDR3 is TGTGCCAGTAGGGGACAGGGATGGGCCGGGGAGCTGTTTTTT.